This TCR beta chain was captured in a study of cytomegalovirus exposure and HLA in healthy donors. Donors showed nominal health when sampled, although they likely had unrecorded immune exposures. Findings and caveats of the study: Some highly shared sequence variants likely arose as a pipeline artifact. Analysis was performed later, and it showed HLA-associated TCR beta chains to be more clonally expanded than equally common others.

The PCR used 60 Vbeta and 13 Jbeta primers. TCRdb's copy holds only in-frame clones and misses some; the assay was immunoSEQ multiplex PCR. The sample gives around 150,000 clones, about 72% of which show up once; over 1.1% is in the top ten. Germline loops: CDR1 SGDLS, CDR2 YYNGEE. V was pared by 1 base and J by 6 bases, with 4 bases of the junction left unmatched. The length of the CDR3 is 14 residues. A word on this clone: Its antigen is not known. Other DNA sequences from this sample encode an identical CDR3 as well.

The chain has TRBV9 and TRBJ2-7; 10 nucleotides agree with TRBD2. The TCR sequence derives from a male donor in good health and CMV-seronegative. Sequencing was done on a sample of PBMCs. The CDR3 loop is CASSVLAGVGEQYF. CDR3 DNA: TGTGCCAGCAGCGTACTAGCGGGAGTAGGCGAGCAGTACTTC.